This TCR beta chain was profiled in a study of OX40 agonist ivuxolimab in advanced cancers. Across the study: Those treated in dose escalation had hepatocellular carcinoma, melanoma, renal cell cancer or head and neck cancer. Age averaged around 54 years (range about 23 to 80), and approximately 80% were male. Study results and limitations: Near-lowest levels of clonal expansion characterized partial responders at 0.1-3.0 mg/kg. By week 6 at 0.1 to 3.0 mg/kg, blood CD4+ and CD8+ T cells had expanded clonally.

Germline V gene data show CDR1 as LGHNA and CDR2 as YNFKEQ. This CDR3 spans 16 amino acids. Trimming removed 4 bases at V and 0 bases at J, with 14 bases between. Clones were sequenced by immunoSEQ multiplex PCR, and TCRdb holds only the in-frame ones, with some missing. Of 90,000 to 130,000 clones listed, approximately 90% were seen once; the top ten hold over 0.6%. Turning to this clone: What it recognizes is unknown.

The source is an adult with an advanced solid tumor such as melanoma, head and neck, liver or kidney cancer. This specimen was CD4+ or CD8+ T cells sorted from blood, taken in a trial of the OX40 agonist ivuxolimab. The rearrangement links TRBV4-2 to TRBJ2-3, with unresolved D. CDR3 region: CASSPTVPDSTDTQYF. The DNA for the CDR3 is TGTGCCAGCAGCCCGACGGTGCCGGATAGCACAGATACGCAGTATTTT.